Each of the 29 T cell receptor beta chains below was sequenced from the same sample in a study of T cells in Graves' hyperthyroidism and ophthalmopathy. TCR beta CDR3 regions were amplified from RNA transcripts. HTBI primers were the set used in a first-round RT-PCR of the TCR CDR3. In TCRdb, the multiplex PCR reads were re-called with MiXCR into one record per CDR3 protein. The table has about 680,000 distinct CDR3 sequences, under 45% seen once. Sequences were obtained from blood. All receptors come from a woman in her thirties or forties with Graves' hyperthyroidism.

The chain carries TRBV4-3 and TRBJ1-4, with TRBD1 identical over 7 bases. The germline gives CDR1 LGHNA, CDR2 YSLEER. The CDR3 length is 16 residues. V shed 0 bases, J shed 5 bases, and the junction held 6 bases outside the gene matches. The CDR3 spells CASSQDRGQKNEKLFF. CDR3 DNA sequence: TGCGCCAGCAGCCAAGACCGGGGACAGAAGAATGAAAAACTGTTTTTT.

This clonotype was detected a few times. The junction does not match germline at one end; this may be a read error. The chain has TRBV18 and TRBJ2-5; no definite D call. The CDR3 is made up of 14 amino acids. The V gene's germline CDR1 is KGHSH and CDR2 LQKENI. DNA of the CDR3: TGTGCCAGCTCGCCACCTCAGCTTGCAGAGACCCAGTACTTC. Amino acids: CASSPPQLAETQYF.

This clonotype occurred many times. V usage is TRBV7-2 and J usage is TRBJ1-1; D unresolved. Trimming cost V 2 bases and J 0 bases, with 10 bases left between them. The CDR3 extends over 15 amino acids. Per the germline V gene, CDR1 is SGHTA and CDR2 is FQGNSA. In nucleotides, the CDR3 is TGTGCCAGCAGCTTAATCGGGGTAATGAACACTGAAGCTTTCTTT. It is translated as CASSLIGVMNTEAFF.

This clonotype appeared a few times. The rearrangement links TRBV6-5 to TRBJ1-6; 8 bases fit TRBD1. Per germline, CDR1 MNHEY and CDR2 SVGAGI. The CDR3 covers 18 residues. V lost 6 bases to trimming and J lost 3 bases; unmatched junction nucleotides: 13. CDR3 DNA: TGTGCCAGCAGCTCCCCGCAATCTACAGGGGGCTATAATTCACCCCTCCACTTT. This codes for CASSSPQSTGGYNSPLHF.

This clonotype has ten or more counts. The J gene is TRBJ1-5, the V gene TRBV7-9; no firm D call. The V end was cut by 2 bases, the J end by 1 base, with 6 bases between. Germline CDR1 and CDR2: SEHNR and FQNEAQ (reference sequence). The CDR3 is made up of 14 amino acids. This chain's CDR3 is CASSLKGSNQPQHF. CDR3 nucleotides: TGTGCCAGCAGCTTAAAAGGGAGCAATCAGCCCCAGCATTTT. Complete variable domain (other parts from reference TRBV7-9 and TRBJ1-5): DTGVSQNPRHKITKRGQNVTFRCDPISEHNRLYWYRQTLGQGPEFLTYFQNEAQLEKSRLLSDRFSAERPKGSFSTLEIQRTEQGDSAMYLCASSLKGSNQPQHFGDGTRLSIL.

This clonotype was recorded at least ten times. The gene calls are TRBV29-1 and TRBJ1-5, with a weak D call TRBD1 (6 bases). The ends were cut back, 6 bases at V and 3 bases at J, with 15 bases in the middle. The CDR3 totals 14 residues. In germline, CDR1 is SQVTM, CDR2 ANQGSEA. CDR3 DNA sequence: TGCAGCGTGGTGGGGGACAACCCCAATCAGCCCCAGCATTTT. Protein product: CSVVGDNPNQPQHF.

This clonotype was seen only a few times. The V gene is TRBV5-6, the J gene TRBJ2-7; perhaps TRBD2 as D (6 bases). Between the trimmed V and J ends, which lost 4 bases and 4 bases, there was a span of 15 bases. The CDR3 is made up of 14 amino acids. Germline lookup yields CDR1 SGHDT and CDR2 YYEEEE. The CDR3 here is CASSPGPGGYEQYF. DNA of the CDR3: TGTGCCAGCAGCCCGGGGCCCGGGGGTTACGAGCAGTACTTC.

This clonotype occurred a few times. The chain joins TRBV19 to TRBJ1-1, with 7 bases identical to TRBD1. Germline trimming cut 1 base from V and 7 bases from J; bases unmatched to any gene: 6. The CDR3 sequence is 14 residues long. Germline V gene data show CDR1 as LNHDA and CDR2 as SQIVND (reference sequence). The CDR3 region is CASSIGGAGGEAFF. The CDR3 nucleotides are TGTGCCAGTAGTATAGGAGGGGCAGGGGGTGAAGCTTTCTTT.

This clonotype was seen many times. J is TRBJ1-6 and V is TRBV7-9; 8 positions agree with TRBD1. The CDR3 runs 13 residues. Germline CDR1 and CDR2: SEHNR and FQNEAQ (reference sequence). Unmatched junction bases numbered 2, after V lost 6 bases and J lost 7 bases. DNA of the CDR3: TGTGCCAGCAGGGGACAGGCAAATTCACCCCTCCACTTT. Its translation is CASRGQANSPLHF.

This clonotype showed up just a few times. V usage is TRBV29-1 and J usage is TRBJ2-7, with D possibly matching TRBD2 (5 bases). This CDR3 spans 14 amino acids. CDR1 and CDR2 from the germline V gene are SQVTM and ANQGSEA. Trimming removed 3 bases at V and 2 bases at J, with 14 bases between. The CDR3 reads CSVDDGVDAYEQYF. The CDR3 bases are TGCAGCGTTGACGACGGGGTAGATGCCTACGAGCAGTACTTC.

This clonotype was counted only a few times. The chain uses TRBV25-1 and TRBJ2-7; weak D call: TRBD1 (5 bases). Trimming shortened V by 4 bases and J by 4 bases, and 17 bases separated the two germline ends. The CDR3 is 15 amino acids. The germline CDR1 and CDR2 sequences are MGHDK and SYGVNS. The CDR3 here is CASSALWQGIYEQYF. The CDR3 DNA reads TGTGCCAGCAGTGCTTTATGGCAGGGAATTTACGAGCAGTACTTC.

As regards this clonotype: One end of the junction varies from germline; a read error may be responsible. The CDR3 nucleotides read TGTGCCATCACCCTAACTTCTGGCAACACTGAAGTTTTCTTT. Translation: CAITLTSGNTEVFF. The V call is TRBV10-3, the J call TRBJ1-1; D not resolved. CDR3 length: 14 residues. Germline assignment: CDR1 ENHRY and CDR2 SYGVKD.

V usage is TRBV6-1 and J usage is TRBJ2-7, with 9 positions matching TRBD2. This CDR3 spans 16 amino acids. Germline loops: CDR1 MNHNS, CDR2 SASEGT. V was clipped by 6 bases and J by 1 base; unmatched bases: 10. The CDR3 DNA follows: TGTGCCAGCAGACCCTTAAGGACTAGCGTTTCCTACGAGCAGTACTTC. Translation gives CASRPLRTSVSYEQYF.

This clonotype was seen many times. The J gene is TRBJ2-6, the V gene TRBV19; D gene ambiguous. The CDR3 sequence is 14 residues long. Trimming left V 5 bases short and J 2 bases short, with 7 bases between. Germline CDR1 is LNHDA and CDR2 is SQIVND (reference sequence). The CDR3 DNA reads TGTGCCAGTAGTCGAGGAGCTGGGGCCAACGTCCTGACTTTC. The encoded protein is CASSRGAGANVLTF.

The rearrangement uses TRBV10-1 and TRBJ1-1; D remains unclear. Per the germline V gene, CDR1 is WNHNN and CDR2 is SYGVQD (reference sequence). V was trimmed by 4 bases and J by 1 base, leaving 22 bases between them. The CDR3 sequence is 18 residues long. The CDR3 DNA is TGCGCCAGCAGTGTCGGGCACTCGGCCCCCGAGGGGAACACTGAAGCTTTCTTT. The encoded protein is CASSVGHSAPEGNTEAFF.

The J gene is TRBJ2-7, the V gene TRBV6-2 or TRBV6-3, with unresolved D. This CDR3 contains 13 residues. With 2 bases removed from V and 3 bases from J, the gap between germline ends came to 8 bases. CDR1 is MNHEY, CDR2 SVGEGT, per germline. CDR3 region: CASSYQAFYEQYF. The DNA for the CDR3 is TGTGCCAGCAGTTACCAGGCTTTCTACGAGCAGTACTTC.

This clonotype was detected only a few times. The chain carries TRBV24-1 and TRBJ1-5; no clear D. CDR3 length: 13 residues. V was shortened by 10 bases and J by 4 bases, with 13 bases between the two germline ends. CDR1 KGHDR and CDR2 SFDVKD come from the germline V gene. As DNA, the CDR3 is TGTGCCACAGGAGTGCGGGAAAATCAGCCCCAGCATTTT. Its protein product is CATGVRENQPQHF.

The chain carries TRBV6-5 and TRBJ2-7; 9 bases match TRBD1. V lost 4 bases, J lost 6 bases, and 10 bases stayed unmatched. The CDR3 has 15 amino acids. CDR1 is MNHEY and CDR2 is SVGAGI in the germline V gene. The CDR3 DNA follows: TGTGCCAGCAGTTTCAGCGGGACAGGGATCCGCGAGCAGTACTTC. Residues: CASSFSGTGIREQYF.

This clonotype was observed a few times. The V and J genes are TRBV4-3 and TRBJ1-1; 7 bases are shared with TRBD1. The CDR3 contains 15 residues. V shed 5 bases and J 3 bases; nucleotides not matched to a gene: 9. Per germline, CDR1 LGHNA and CDR2 YSLEER. The CDR3 spells CASSFRTGGDTEAFF. The DNA for the CDR3 is TGCGCCAGCAGCTTCCGGACAGGCGGGGACACTGAAGCTTTCTTT.

The table lists this clonotype with many counts. The J gene is TRBJ2-2, the V gene TRBV2; TRBD1 is a possible D gene (6 bases). The germline V gene has CDR1 SNHLY and CDR2 FYNNEI. The CDR3 runs to 14 residues. V was trimmed by 6 bases and J by 6 bases, leaving 14 bases between them. CDR3 sequence (DNA): TGTGCCAGCAGCAGCCCTACAGGGTCCGGGGAGCTGTTTTTT. Protein sequence: CASSSPTGSGELFF.

With regard to this clonotype: No conserved phenylalanine or tryptophan ends this CDR3, so it is likely a read error. The chain couples TRBV7-9 to TRBJ1-1; no clear D. The CDR3 has 15 amino acids. CDR1 and CDR2 from the germline V gene are SEHNR and FQNEAQ (reference sequence). V was clipped by 3 bases and J by 0 bases, with 11 bases between them. Here the CDR3 reads CASSLEGGLNTEAFL. In DNA form, the CDR3 reads TGTGCCAGCAGCTTGGAGGGAGGTTTGAACACTGAAGCTTTCCTT.

The sample holds a few counts of this clonotype. This sequence joins TRBV29-1 and TRBJ2-3, with a possible D match to TRBD2 (5 bases). Trimming shortened V by 8 bases and J by 2 bases, and 11 bases separated the two germline ends. Germline values: CDR1 SQVTM, CDR2 ANQGSEA. This CDR3 has 12 residues. The CDR3 DNA reads as TGCAGCCTCGGGGATAACACAGATACGCAGTATTTT. It translates to CSLGDNTDTQYF.

This rearrangement joins TRBV19 to TRBJ2-7, with a weak D call TRBD1 (6 bases). The ends were cut back, 1 base at V and 6 bases at J, with 10 bases in the middle. The CDR3 spans 13 residues. Germline V gene sequence: CDR1 LNHDA, CDR2 SQIVND (reference sequence). CDR3 bases: TGTGCCAGTAGTATAGTGCAGGGGCGCGAGCAGTACTTC. This codes for CASSIVQGREQYF.

In this sample, this clonotype turned up a few times. The chain uses TRBV7-3 and TRBJ2-7, with D unresolved. Judging by the DNA end, TRBJ2-1 fits better; the J call may be wrong. Germline V gives CDR1 SGHTA, CDR2 FQGTGA. The CDR3 is 13 residues long. This CDR3 reads CASSSYLADEQFF. The CDR3 DNA sequence: TGTGCCAGCAGCTCCTACCTGGCAGATGAGCAGTTCTTC.

This clonotype was seen only a few times. V gene TRBV4-1 combines with J gene TRBJ1-5; D is undetermined. The CDR3 spans 14 residues. Looked up from germline, CDR1 is MGHRA and CDR2 is YSYEKL. Trimming cost V 1 base and J 4 bases, with 8 bases left between them. This CDR3 reads CASSQVAENQPQHF. The CDR3 DNA follows: TGCGCCAGCAGCCAAGTGGCTGAGAATCAGCCCCAGCATTTT.

This clonotype turned up a few times. This chain uses TRBV7-3 with TRBJ2-2, with TRBD1 identical over 7 bases. The CDR3 is 14 residues long. The germline CDR1 and CDR2 sequences are SGHTA and FQGTGA. The junction had 7 bases not matched to a gene; V was cut back by 4 bases and J by 8 bases. The CDR3, as DNA: TGTGCCAGCAGCTATGACAGGGTTAATGGGGAGCTGTTTTTT. It codes for CASSYDRVNGELFF. The whole variable domain, remainder taken from reference TRBV7-3 and TRBJ2-2, is GAGVSQTPSNKVTEKGKYVELRCDPISGHTALYWYRQSLGQGPEFLIYFQGTGAADDSGLPNDRFFAVRPEGSVSTLKIQRTERGDSAVYLCASSYDRVNGELFFGEGSRLTVL.

This clonotype showed up just a few times. V is TRBV4-1 and J is TRBJ2-7; 7 nucleotides agree with TRBD1. V was pared by 0 bases and J by 4 bases, with 9 bases of the junction left unmatched. CDR1 is MGHRA, CDR2 YSYEKL, per germline. This CDR3 is built from 16 residues. In DNA form, the CDR3 reads TGCGCCAGCAGCCAAGATCCAGGGACAGTTGGGTACGAGCAGTACTTC. It codes for CASSQDPGTVGYEQYF.

The chain carries TRBV6-1 and TRBJ1-2, with 10 positions matching TRBD1. There are 16 residues in the CDR3. Trimming removed 3 bases from V and 8 bases from J; junction bases left unmatched: 12. CDR1 MNHNS and CDR2 SASEGT come from the germline V gene. The CDR3 sequence is CASSDEHWTGGEGYTF. Here the CDR3 DNA reads TGTGCCAGCAGTGACGAACACTGGACAGGGGGAGAGGGCTACACCTTC.

Many counts were recorded for this clonotype. The chain has TRBV2 and TRBJ1-5, with D unclear. Germline assignment: CDR1 SNHLY and CDR2 FYNNEI. With 1 base removed from V and 3 bases from J, the gap between germline ends came to 7 bases. This CDR3 comprises 14 residues. The CDR3, as DNA: TGTGCCAGCAGTGAAGACAGCTACAATCAGCCCCAGCATTTT. Its translation: CASSEDSYNQPQHF.